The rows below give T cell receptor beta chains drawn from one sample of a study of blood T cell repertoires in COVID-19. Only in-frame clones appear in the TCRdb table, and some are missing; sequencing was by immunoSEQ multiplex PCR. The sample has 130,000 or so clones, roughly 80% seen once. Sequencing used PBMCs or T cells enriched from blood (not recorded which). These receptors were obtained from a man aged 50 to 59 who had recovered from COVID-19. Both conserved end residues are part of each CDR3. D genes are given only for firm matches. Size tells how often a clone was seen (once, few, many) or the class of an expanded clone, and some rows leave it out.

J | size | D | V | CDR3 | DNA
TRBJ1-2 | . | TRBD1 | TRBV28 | CASSSGTGGYGYTF | TGTGCCAGCAGTTCTGGGACAGGGGGTTATGGCTACACCTTC
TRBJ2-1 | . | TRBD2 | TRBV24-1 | CATSDSTSGVGNEQFF | TGTGCCACCAGTGATTCAACTAGCGGGGTTGGCAATGAGCAGTTCTTC
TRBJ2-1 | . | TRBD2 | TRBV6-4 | CASSVTAGGEQFF | TGTGCCAGCAGTGTAACTGCCGGGGGGGAGCAGTTCTTC
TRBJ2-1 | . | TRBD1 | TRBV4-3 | CASSLGGGQGFDEQFF | TGCGCCAGCAGCCTCGGCGGGGGACAGGGTTTCGATGAGCAGTTCTTC
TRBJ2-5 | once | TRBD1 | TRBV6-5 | CASSFRTGGLGETQYF | TGTGCCAGCAGTTTTCGTACAGGGGGATTAGGGGAGACCCAGTACTTC
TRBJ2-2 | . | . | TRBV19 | CASRGATNTGELFF | TGTGCCAGTAGGGGGGCGACGAACACCGGGGAGCTGTTTTTT
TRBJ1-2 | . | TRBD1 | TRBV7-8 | CASSSARSPLGQGGDYGYTF | TGTGCCAGCAGCTCCGCTCGGTCCCCCCTGGGACAGGGTGGGGACTATGGCTACACCTTC
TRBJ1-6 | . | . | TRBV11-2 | CASSLVGRDSPLHF | TGTGCCAGCAGCTTAGTTGGGAGGGATTCACCCCTCCACTTT
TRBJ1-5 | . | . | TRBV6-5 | CASSPAGGQPQHF | TGTGCCAGCAGTCCCGCCGGAGGCCAGCCCCAGCATTTT
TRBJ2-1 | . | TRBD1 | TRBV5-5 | CASSLSTGGNNEQFF | TGTGCCAGCAGCTTATCTACAGGGGGGAACAATGAGCAGTTCTTC
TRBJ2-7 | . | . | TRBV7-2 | CASSLFQGPEQYF | TGTGCCAGCAGCTTGTTCCAGGGCCCCGAGCAGTACTTC
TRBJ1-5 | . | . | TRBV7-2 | CASSVHSFSNQPQHF | TGTGCCAGCAGCGTCCACAGCTTTAGCAATCAGCCCCAGCATTTT
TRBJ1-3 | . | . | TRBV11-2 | CASSQTEEGNTIYF | TGTGCCAGCAGCCAAACAGAAGAGGGAAACACCATATATTTT
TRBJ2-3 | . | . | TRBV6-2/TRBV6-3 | CASSYGQGTGIF | TGTGCCAGCAGTTACGGGCAGGGGACGGGGATTTTT
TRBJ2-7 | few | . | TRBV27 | CASRLRAGPYEQYF | TGTGCCAGCAGGTTGAGGGCGGGGCCCTACGAGCAGTACTTC
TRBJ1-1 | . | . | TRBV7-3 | CASSKQMNTEAFF | TGTGCCAGCAGCAAACAGATGAACACTGAAGCTTTCTTT
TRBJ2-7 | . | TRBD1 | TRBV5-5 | CASTGTGGAYEQYF | TGTGCCAGCACCGGGACAGGGGGCGCCTACGAGCAGTACTTC
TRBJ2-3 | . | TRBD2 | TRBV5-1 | CASGRLAASTDTQYF | TGCGCCAGCGGACGACTAGCGGCAAGCACAGATACGCAGTATTTT
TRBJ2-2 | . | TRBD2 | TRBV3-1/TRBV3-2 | CASSSRTSGGGTGELFF | TGTGCCAGCAGCTCGAGGACTAGCGGGGGGGGCACCGGGGAGCTGTTTTTT
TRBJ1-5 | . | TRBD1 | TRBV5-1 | CASWGIGQGCNQPQHF | TGCGCCAGCTGGGGGATAGGACAGGGGTGTAATCAGCCCCAGCATTTT
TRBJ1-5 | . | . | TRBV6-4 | CASSPQGSQPQHF | TGTGCCAGCAGCCCCCAGGGGAGTCAGCCCCAGCATTTT
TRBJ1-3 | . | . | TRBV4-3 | CASSQDGGFGNTIYF | TGCGCCAGCAGCCAAGATGGGGGCTTCGGAAACACCATATATTTT
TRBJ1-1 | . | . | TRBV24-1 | CATSDARQMNTEAFF | TGTGCCACCAGTGACGCAAGACAGATGAACACTGAAGCTTTCTTT
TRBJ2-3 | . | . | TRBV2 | CASKDSRGPQYF | TGTGCCAGCAAGGACTCACGGGGTCCGCAGTATTTT
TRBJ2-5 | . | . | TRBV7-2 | CASSLSVGREKETQYF | TGTGCCAGCAGCTTATCTGTAGGGCGGGAAAAAGAGACCCAGTACTTC
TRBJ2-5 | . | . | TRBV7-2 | CASSLGGGQETQYF | TGTGCCAGCAGCTTGGGAGGGGGTCAAGAGACCCAGTACTTC
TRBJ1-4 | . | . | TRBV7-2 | CASSLGLAGGEKLFF | TGTGCCAGCAGCTTAGGACTCGCCGGGGGTGAAAAACTGTTTTTT
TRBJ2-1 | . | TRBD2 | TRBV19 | CASSITSANNEQFF | TGTGCCAGTAGTATTACTAGCGCCAACAATGAGCAGTTCTTC
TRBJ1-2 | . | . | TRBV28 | CASNENGRGTNYGYTF | TGTGCCAGCAATGAAAACGGGCGGGGGACTAACTATGGCTACACCTTC
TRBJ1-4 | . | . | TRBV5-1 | CASSLNLQSNEKLFF | TGCGCCAGCAGCTTGAATCTGCAGTCGAATGAAAAACTGTTTTTT
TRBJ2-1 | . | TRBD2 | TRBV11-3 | CASSLDRSGASYNEQFF | TGTGCCAGCAGCTTAGATCGAAGCGGGGCCTCCTACAATGAGCAGTTCTTC